This T cell receptor (beta chain) was profiled in a study of cytomegalovirus exposure and HLA in healthy donors. With 60 Vbeta and 13 Jbeta primers, the PCR was carried out. The method was immunoSEQ multiplex PCR; TCRdb's version includes in-frame clones alone and lacks a portion of them. Of about 160,000 clones in the sample, approximately 81% were seen once. The sequence derives from a woman aged 18-29 years in good health and CMV-seronegative. Material for sequencing was PBMCs.

The CDR3 DNA reads as TGTGCCAGCAGCCTCCAACAGGGATACTACGAGCAGTACTTC. It yields the protein CASSLQQGYYEQYF. The chain links TRBV27 to TRBJ2-7; possible D gene TRBD1, 6 bases. Germline V gene lookup returns CDR1 MNHEY and CDR2 SMNVEV (reference sequence). This CDR3 region has 14 residues. V lost 6 bases and J lost 3, with 15 bases in between.